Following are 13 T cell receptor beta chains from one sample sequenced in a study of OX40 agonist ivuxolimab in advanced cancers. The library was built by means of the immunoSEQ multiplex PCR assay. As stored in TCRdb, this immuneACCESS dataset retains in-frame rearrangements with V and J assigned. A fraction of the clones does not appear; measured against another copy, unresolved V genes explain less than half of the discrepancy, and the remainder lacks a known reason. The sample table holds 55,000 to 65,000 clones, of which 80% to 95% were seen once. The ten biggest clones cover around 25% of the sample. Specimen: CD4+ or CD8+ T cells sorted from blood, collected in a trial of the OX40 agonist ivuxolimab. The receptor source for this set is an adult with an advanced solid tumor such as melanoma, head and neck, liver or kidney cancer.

CDR3 sequence (DNA): TGTGCCAGCAGTTTACGCGAGAGGACATCTAATGAAAAACTGTTTTTT. Protein: CASSLRERTSNEKLFF. The chain uses TRBV28 and TRBJ1-4; a possible D gene is TRBD1 (5 bases). Trimming left V 2 bases short and J 3 bases short, with 13 bases between. Per the germline V gene, CDR1 is MDHEN and CDR2 is SYDVKM. The length of the CDR3 is 16 residues.

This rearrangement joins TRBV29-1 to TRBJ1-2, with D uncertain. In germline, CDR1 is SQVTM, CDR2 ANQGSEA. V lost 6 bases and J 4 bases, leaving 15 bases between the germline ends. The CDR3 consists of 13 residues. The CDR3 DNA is TGCAGCGTACTACCACAAAGATCCTATGGCTACACCTTC. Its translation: CSVLPQRSYGYTF. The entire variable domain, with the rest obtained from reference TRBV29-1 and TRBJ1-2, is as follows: SAVISQKPSRDICQRGTSLTIQCQVDSQVTMMFWYRQQPGQSLTLIATANQGSEATYESGFVIDKFPISRPNLTFSTLTVSNMSPEDSSIYLCSVLPQRSYGYTFGSGTRLTVV.

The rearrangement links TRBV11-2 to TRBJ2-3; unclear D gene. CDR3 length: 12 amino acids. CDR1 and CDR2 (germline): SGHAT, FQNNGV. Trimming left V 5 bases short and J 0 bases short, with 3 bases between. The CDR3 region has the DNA TGTGCCAGCAGCCCTAGCACAGATACGCAGTATTTT. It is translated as CASSPSTDTQYF.

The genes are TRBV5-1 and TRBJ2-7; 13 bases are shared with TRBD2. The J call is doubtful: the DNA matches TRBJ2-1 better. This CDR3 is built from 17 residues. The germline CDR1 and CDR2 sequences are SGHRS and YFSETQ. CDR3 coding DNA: TGCGCCAGCAGCTTCTATCCCTGGACTAGCGGGAGCAATGAGCAGTTCTTC. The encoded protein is CASSFYPWTSGSNEQFF.

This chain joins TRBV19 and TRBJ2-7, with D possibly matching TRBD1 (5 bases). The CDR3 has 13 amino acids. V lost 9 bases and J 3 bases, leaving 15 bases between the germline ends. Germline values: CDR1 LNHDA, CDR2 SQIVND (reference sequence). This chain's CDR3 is CASALDSGYEQYF. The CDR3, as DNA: TGTGCCAGCGCCCTTGACAGTGGCTACGAGCAGTACTTC.

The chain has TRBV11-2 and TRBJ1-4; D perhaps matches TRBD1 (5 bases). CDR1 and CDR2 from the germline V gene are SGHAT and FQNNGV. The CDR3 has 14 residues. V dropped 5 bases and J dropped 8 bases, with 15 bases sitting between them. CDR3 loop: CASSIGAGREKLFF. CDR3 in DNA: TGTGCCAGCAGCATAGGGGCTGGTCGAGAAAAACTGTTTTTT.

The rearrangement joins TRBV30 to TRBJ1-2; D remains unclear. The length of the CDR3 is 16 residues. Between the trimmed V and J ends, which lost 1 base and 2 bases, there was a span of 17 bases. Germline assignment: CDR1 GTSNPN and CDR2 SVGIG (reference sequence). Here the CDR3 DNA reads TGTGCCTGGAGTGACGCGGACTCCGGATCGAACTATGGCTACACCTTC. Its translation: CAWSDADSGSNYGYTF.

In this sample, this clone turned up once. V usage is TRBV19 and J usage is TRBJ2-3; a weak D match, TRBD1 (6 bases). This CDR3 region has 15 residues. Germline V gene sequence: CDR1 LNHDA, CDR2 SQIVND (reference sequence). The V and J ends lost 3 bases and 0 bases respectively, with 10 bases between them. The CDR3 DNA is TGTGCCAGTAGTATTGGACAGACTAGCACAGATACGCAGTATTTT. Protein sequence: CASSIGQTSTDTQYF.

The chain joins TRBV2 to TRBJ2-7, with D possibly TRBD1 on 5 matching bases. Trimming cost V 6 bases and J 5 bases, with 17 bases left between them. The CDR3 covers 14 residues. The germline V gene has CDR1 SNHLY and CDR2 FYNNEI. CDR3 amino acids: CASSVLGALHEQYF. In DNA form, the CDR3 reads TGTGCCAGCAGCGTTCTTGGGGCCCTCCACGAGCAGTACTTC.

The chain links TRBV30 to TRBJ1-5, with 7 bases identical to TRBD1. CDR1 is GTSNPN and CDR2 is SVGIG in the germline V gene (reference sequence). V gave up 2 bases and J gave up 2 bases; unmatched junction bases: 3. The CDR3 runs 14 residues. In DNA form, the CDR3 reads TGTGCCTGGAGTTTCACAGGGGGCAATCAGCCCCAGCATTTT. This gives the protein CAWSFTGGNQPQHF.

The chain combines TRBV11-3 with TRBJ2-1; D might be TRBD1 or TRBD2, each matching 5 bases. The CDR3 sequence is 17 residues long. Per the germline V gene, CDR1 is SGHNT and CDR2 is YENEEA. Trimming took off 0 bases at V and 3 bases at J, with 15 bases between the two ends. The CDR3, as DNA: TGTGCCAGCAGCTTAGATTCCGGGGACCCTCACTACAATGAGCAGTTCTTC. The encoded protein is CASSLDSGDPHYNEQFF.

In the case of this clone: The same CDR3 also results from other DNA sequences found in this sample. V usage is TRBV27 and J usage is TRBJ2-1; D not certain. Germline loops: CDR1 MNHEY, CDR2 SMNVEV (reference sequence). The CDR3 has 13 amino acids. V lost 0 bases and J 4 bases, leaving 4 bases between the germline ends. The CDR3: CASSLSSYNEQFF. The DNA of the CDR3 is TGTGCCAGCAGTTTATCTTCTTACAATGAGCAGTTCTTC.

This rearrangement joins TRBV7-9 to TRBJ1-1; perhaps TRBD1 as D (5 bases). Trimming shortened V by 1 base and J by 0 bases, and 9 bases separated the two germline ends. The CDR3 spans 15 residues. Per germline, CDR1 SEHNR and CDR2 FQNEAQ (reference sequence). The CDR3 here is CASSLGQGMNTEAFF. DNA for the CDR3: TGTGCCAGCAGCTTAGGGCAGGGCATGAACACTGAAGCTTTCTTT.